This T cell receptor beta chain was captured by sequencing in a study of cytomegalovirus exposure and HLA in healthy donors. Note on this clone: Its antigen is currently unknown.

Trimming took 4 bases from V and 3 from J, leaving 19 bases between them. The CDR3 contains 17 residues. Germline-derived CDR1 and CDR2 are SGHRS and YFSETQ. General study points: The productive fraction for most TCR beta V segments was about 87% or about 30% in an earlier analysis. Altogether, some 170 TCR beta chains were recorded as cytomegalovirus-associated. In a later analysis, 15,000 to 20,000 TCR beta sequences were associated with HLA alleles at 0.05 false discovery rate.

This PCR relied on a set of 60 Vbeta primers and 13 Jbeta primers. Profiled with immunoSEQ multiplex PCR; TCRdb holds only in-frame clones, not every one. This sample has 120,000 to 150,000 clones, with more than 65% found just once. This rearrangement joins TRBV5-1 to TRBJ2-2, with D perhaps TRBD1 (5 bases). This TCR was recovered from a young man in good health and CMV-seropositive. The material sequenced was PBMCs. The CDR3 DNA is TGCGCCAGCAGCCCTGAAGAATGGGGCTTGGACACCGGGGAGCTGTTTTTT. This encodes CASSPEEWGLDTGELFF.